This entry lists 7 T cell receptor beta chains sequenced from one sample in a study of siplizumab effects on memory and regulatory T cells. Mixed lymphocyte reaction cells were cocultured at 37°C for more than 5 days. Which antigens these TCRs recognize remains unknown. Generated by immunoSEQ multiplex PCR, the TCRdb table keeps only in-frame clones and is missing some. The repertoire holds approximately 10,000 clones, with around two fifths as singletons. Source material: CFSE-low (dividing) CD4+ T cells sorted from an allogeneic mixed lymphocyte reaction. Receptors originate from a human donor in good health; the cells came from an allogeneic mixed lymphocyte reaction.

This clone was observed a few times. This chain links TRBV27 with TRBJ2-3, with 13 bases lining up with TRBD2. V dropped 8 bases and J dropped 9; count of bases not matched to a gene: 8. The germline CDR1 and CDR2 sequences are MNHEY and SMNVEV (reference sequence). The CDR3 contains 14 residues. The CDR3: CASGPGLAGKTQYF. The DNA for the CDR3 is TGTGCCAGCGGACCGGGACTAGCGGGGAAGACGCAGTATTTT.

This chain uses TRBV19 with TRBJ2-2; 7 nucleotides agree with TRBD2. Germline assignment: CDR1 LNHDA and CDR2 SQIVND (reference sequence). The CDR3 spans 15 residues. Trimming cost V 2 bases and J 4 bases; bases outside gene matches: 4. The CDR3 DNA sequence: TGTGCCAGTAGTATAATGGGAGGGCCCACCGGGGAGCTGTTTTTT. Its translation: CASSIMGGPTGELFF.

The rearrangement links TRBV5-1 to TRBJ2-7, with D hard to call. Germline V CDR1 and CDR2: SGHRS, YFSETQ. The CDR3 loop spans 15 amino acids. V dropped 5 bases and J dropped 3 bases, with 18 bases sitting between them. The CDR3 reads CASSYDHTSSYEQYF. In nucleotides, the CDR3 is TGCGCCAGCAGTTACGACCACACCAGTAGCTACGAGCAGTACTTC.

CDR3 nucleotides: TGTGCCAGCAGTCAAAGGACAGTCCCCTACTACGAGCAGTACTTC. This sequence encodes CASSQRTVPYYEQYF. V gene TRBV6-1 combines with J gene TRBJ2-7, with D perhaps matching TRBD1 (6 bases). The CDR3 consists of 15 residues. Trimming took off 5 bases at V and 3 bases at J, with 17 bases between the two ends. The germline V gene encodes CDR1 MNHNS and CDR2 SASEGT.

The chain combines TRBV10-3 with TRBJ2-1; TRBD2 aligns across 11 bases. Germline-derived CDR1 and CDR2 are ENHRY and SYGVKD. The CDR3 length is 17 residues. The junction had 11 bases not matched to a gene; V was cut back by 9 bases and J by 1 base. This CDR3 reads CAIPTSGRSLSYNEQFF. CDR3 in DNA: TGTGCCATACCAACTAGCGGGAGATCGTTGTCCTACAATGAGCAGTTCTTC.

This clone has a handful of counts. This rearrangement joins TRBV7-3 to TRBJ2-1; 7 bases are shared with TRBD1. Germline lookup yields CDR1 SGHTA and CDR2 FQGTGA. The CDR3 is made up of 13 amino acids. V lost 6 bases and J lost 2; bases outside the gene matches: 1. DNA for the CDR3: TGTGCCAGCAGTCAGGGGGCCTACAATGAGCAGTTCTTC. This translates into CASSQGAYNEQFF.

The V and J genes are TRBV19 and TRBJ1-5, with D tentatively TRBD1 (5 bases). The germline V gene encodes CDR1 LNHDA and CDR2 SQIVND (reference sequence). Trimming shortened V by 2 bases and J by 7 bases, and 9 bases separated the two germline ends. The CDR3 extends over 13 amino acids. The CDR3 region has the DNA TGTGCCAGTAGTATAAGGGGCCGGCAGCCCCAGCATTTT. Its translation is CASSIRGRQPQHF.